Below are 10 T cell receptor beta chains sequenced from a single sample in a study of cytomegalovirus exposure and HLA in healthy donors. Primers: 60 Vbeta forward and 13 Jbeta reverse. Clones were read by immunoSEQ multiplex PCR, and TCRdb kept only the in-frame ones, dropping some. The repertoire holds around 91,000 clones, with 60% to 75% as singletons. The sequenced sample consisted of PBMCs. The origin of the receptors is a man aged 60 to 75 in good health and CMV-seronegative.

This chain uses TRBV2 with TRBJ2-1, with 10 bases aligning to TRBD2. The V gene's germline CDR1 is SNHLY and CDR2 FYNNEI. Losses at the gene ends were 6 bases for V and 0 bases for J; bases not matched to a gene: 8. The CDR3 has 17 residues. CDR3 DNA: TGTGCCAGCAGGGGGACTAGCGTACTGATCTCCTACAATGAGCAGTTCTTC. Translation: CASRGTSVLISYNEQFF.

Only a few counts were recorded for this clone. V gene TRBV9 combines with J gene TRBJ2-2; no clear D gene. Trimming took 2 bases from V and 4 from J, leaving 9 bases between them. This CDR3 spans 14 amino acids. Germline assignment: CDR1 SGDLS and CDR2 YYNGEE. CDR3 residues: CASSVQLITGELFF. DNA for the CDR3: TGTGCCAGCAGCGTCCAACTTATCACCGGGGAGCTGTTTTTT.

The chain uses TRBV9 and TRBJ2-1, with 7 bases identical to TRBD1. The CDR3 is made up of 13 amino acids. CDR1 and CDR2 (germline): SGDLS, YYNGEE. V lost 3 bases and J lost 7; bases outside the gene matches: 4. The CDR3 region is CASSAGTANEQFF. CDR3 DNA: TGTGCCAGCAGCGCCGGGACAGCTAATGAGCAGTTCTTC. Full variable domain (rest looked up from reference TRBV9 and TRBJ2-1): DSGVTQTPKHLITATGQRVTLRCSPRSGDLSVYWYQQSLDQGLQFLIQYYNGEERAKGNILERFSAQQFPDLHSELNLSSLELGDSALYFCASSAGTANEQFFGPGTRLTVL.

The chain links TRBV13 to TRBJ1-1; 7 bases agree with TRBD1. V shed 3 bases and J 2 bases; nucleotides not matched to a gene: 9. The length of the CDR3 is 16 residues. Per germline, CDR1 PRHDT and CDR2 FYEKMQ (reference sequence). In nucleotides, the CDR3 is TGTGCCAGCAGCTTGGGCCAGGGGGGCCTTAACACTGAAGCTTTCTTT. It is translated as CASSLGQGGLNTEAFF.

In its sample, this clone was seen a few times. This chain uses TRBV7-3 with TRBJ2-1; 7 bases fit TRBD2. Germline V gene lookup returns CDR1 SGHTA and CDR2 FQGTGA. Trimming took 1 base from V and 7 from J; bases not matched to a gene: 4. The CDR3 has 14 residues. CDR3 loop: CASSLKRAGNEQFF. The DNA for the CDR3 is TGTGCCAGCAGCTTAAAGCGAGCGGGGAATGAGCAGTTCTTC. The whole variable domain, remainder taken from reference TRBV7-3 and TRBJ2-1, is GAGVSQTPSNKVTEKGKYVELRCDPISGHTALYWYRQSLGQGPEFLIYFQGTGAADDSGLPNDRFFAVRPEGSVSTLKIQRTERGDSAVYLCASSLKRAGNEQFFGPGTRLTVL.

This sequence joins TRBV18 and TRBJ1-1; 8 bases match TRBD1. V lost 4 bases to trimming and J lost 1 base; unmatched junction nucleotides: 5. The CDR3 contains 15 residues. Germline assignment: CDR1 KGHSH and CDR2 LQKENI. The CDR3 sequence is CASSRTGNRNTEAFF. The CDR3, as DNA: TGTGCCAGCTCACGGACAGGGAACAGGAACACTGAAGCTTTCTTT.

The chain carries TRBV4-1 and TRBJ2-7; 10 nucleotides match TRBD2. This CDR3 region has 14 residues. V gave up 4 bases and J gave up 4 bases; unmatched junction bases: 4. Germline CDR1 and CDR2: MGHRA and YSYEKL. CDR3 sequence: CASSRLAGVYEQYF. As DNA, the CDR3 is TGCGCCAGCAGCCGGCTAGCGGGGGTTTACGAGCAGTACTTC.

V and J are TRBV7-2 and TRBJ2-3, with a weak D call TRBD2 (6 bases). Per the germline V gene, CDR1 is SGHTA and CDR2 is FQGNSA. The CDR3 spans 16 residues. V was shortened by 1 base and J by 5 bases, with 16 bases between the two germline ends. CDR3 in amino acids: CASSLGAGRLGDTQYF. The CDR3, as DNA: TGTGCCAGCAGCTTAGGGGCGGGACGATTGGGAGATACGCAGTATTTT.

This chain links TRBV7-9 with TRBJ2-7; the D gene is possibly TRBD2 (6 bases). The CDR3 has 12 amino acids. CDR1 is SEHNR, CDR2 FQNEAQ, per germline (reference sequence). Trimming took 5 bases from V and 3 from J, leaving 8 bases between them. The CDR3 sequence: CASSRLDYEQYF. Here the CDR3 DNA reads TGTGCCAGCAGCCGACTAGACTACGAGCAGTACTTC.

The genes are TRBV5-4 and TRBJ2-1; 8 nucleotides line up with TRBD1. The germline V gene encodes CDR1 SGHNT and CDR2 YYREEE (reference sequence). There are 14 residues in the CDR3. V shed 1 base and J 8 bases; nucleotides not matched to a gene: 5. In DNA, the CDR3 is TGTGCCAGCAGCTTGTATCAGGGGGCGGATGAGCAGTTCTTC. Protein: CASSLYQGADEQFF.